The clone carrying this T cell receptor (beta chain) showed up just a few times. Trimming removed 1 base from V and 1 base from J, with 7 bases in between. Germline V gene sequence: CDR1 SGHDN, CDR2 FVKESK. This CDR3 comprises 14 residues. This record belongs to a study of T cell responses to AZD1222 COVID-19 vaccine. The method was immunoSEQ multiplex PCR; TCRdb's version includes in-frame clones alone and lacks a portion of them. The sample records about 93,000 clones, approximately 83% being singletons. The sample in question was peripheral blood, obtained on day 0 of AZD1222 vaccination. This sequence was found in an adult in good health. This chain links TRBV14 with TRBJ1-2; no firm D call. CDR3: CASSQAVSNYGYTF. In DNA form, the CDR3 reads TGTGCCAGCAGCCAAGCTGTCAGTAACTATGGCTACACCTTC.